These T cell receptor beta chains were read from a single sample in a study of T cells in Graves' hyperthyroidism and ophthalmopathy. A single record per CDR3 protein comes from TCRdb applying MiXCR to the multiplex PCR reads. The profile shows 500,000 to 600,000 distinct CDR3 sequences, over 35% of them singletons. Sequencing used peripheral blood or thyroid tissue (not recorded which). The receptors shown here come from an adult woman with Graves' disease, either hyperthyroidism or ophthalmopathy (not recorded which). Each CDR3 is given with its conserved first and last residue. The D gene is left open where the match is weak. The listing skips clone size in some rows; elsewhere it reads once, few, many or a size class.

d_call	clone_size	v_call	j_call	cdr3_nt	cdr3_aa
NA	NA	TRBV10-3	TRBJ2-5	TGTGCCATCAGAGGGGGTAGCGGTCAAGAGACCCAGTACTTC	CAIRGGSGQETQYF
TRBD1	NA	TRBV18	TRBJ1-2	TGTGCCAGCTCACCATCGCAGGGGGCGGACTATGGCTACACCTTC	CASSPSQGADYGYTF
NA	NA	TRBV2	TRBJ1-4	TGTGCCAGCAGTGAAACCGGGACACCTCATGAAAAACTGTTTTTT	CASSETGTPHEKLFF
TRBD1	many	TRBV20-1	TRBJ2-7	TGCAGTGCTAGACGGACAGGGGTCGAGCAGTACTTC	CSARRTGVEQYF
TRBD1	NA	TRBV7-3	TRBJ1-2	TGTGCCAGCAGCCAAACCGGTACTCAGGGGGTCCATGGCTACACCTTC	CASSQTGTQGVHGYTF
NA	few	TRBV12-3/TRBV12-4	TRBJ1-2	TGTGCCAGCAGTTTTGAGTCCAGCGACTATGGCTACACCTTC	CASSFESSDYGYTF
NA	NA	TRBV7-2	TRBJ2-5	TGTGCCAGCAGCTTAAACGGGGGCAAAGAGACCCAGTATTTC	CASSLNGGKETQYF
TRBD2	NA	TRBV10-3	TRBJ2-7	TGTGCCAGCAGTTTATCGACTAGCGGGAACTACGAGCAGTACTTC	CASSLSTSGNYEQYF
NA	NA	TRBV7-3	TRBJ1-1	TGTGCCAGCTCACGATGGGATGGGACTGAAGCTTTCTTT	CASSRWDGTEAFF
TRBD2	NA	TRBV4-1	TRBJ2-2	TGCGCCAGCAGCCAAGTTTTAGCGGGAGTGAACGGGGAGCTGTTTTTT	CASSQVLAGVNGELFF
NA	few	TRBV7-8	TRBJ2-7	TGTGCCAGCTCTACTCCAAGACTGGGAAGCTACGAGCAGTACTTC	CASSTPRLGSYEQYF
TRBD1	NA	TRBV20-1	TRBJ1-5	TGCAGTGCAGTCTACAGGGGATGGTATGATCAGCCCCAGCATTTT	CSAVYRGWYDQPQHF
TRBD1	many	TRBV2	TRBJ1-2	TGTGCCAGCAGTGAGGCCCCGGGACAGGGACTTGGCTACACCTTC	CASSEAPGQGLGYTF
NA	NA	TRBV29-1	TRBJ2-2	TGCAGCATAATCGAGGCGAACACCGGGGAGCTGTTTTTT	CSIIEANTGELFF
NA	NA	TRBV24-1	TRBJ2-3	TGTGCCACCAGTGATCGGACAGCTAGCACAGATACGCAGTATTTT	CATSDRTASTDTQYF
NA	NA	TRBV29-1	TRBJ1-2	TGCAGCTTAGAGACCTGGGGCTACACCTTC	CSLETWGYTF
NA	NA	TRBV15	TRBJ1-6	TGTGCCACCAGCAGAGTGACCTCCGGAGTTTCACCCCTCCACTTT	CATSRVTSGVSPLHF
NA	NA	TRBV2	TRBJ1-1	TGTGCCAGCGGTTTTTCCAGCACTGAAGCTTTCTTT	CASGFSSTEAFF
TRBD1	many	TRBV5-1	TRBJ2-7	TGCGCCAGCAGCAGGGGACAGGTTACCTACGAGCAGTACTTC	CASSRGQVTYEQYF
NA	few	TRBV15	TRBJ1-5	TGTGCCACCAGCAGCCAGCACCGCAATCAGCCCCAGCATTTT	CATSSQHRNQPQHF
TRBD1	few	TRBV2	TRBJ1-4	TGTGCCAGCAGTGTCGACAGGGTGGGGGAACTGTTTTTT	CASSVDRVGELFF
NA	NA	TRBV29-1	TRBJ2-5	TGCAGCGTTGAACCGTGGGGGGCACTAGCCGGTGAGACCCAGTACTTC	CSVEPWGALAGETQYF
TRBD1	NA	TRBV4-1	TRBJ1-5	TGCGCCAGCAGCCAAATCAGTACAGGGGTCGGTAATCAGCCCCAGCATTTT	CASSQISTGVGNQPQHF
TRBD1	many	TRBV29-1	TRBJ1-1	TGCAGCGTTATGGGACAGGGAGGCACTGAAGCTTTCTTT	CSVMGQGGTEAFF
NA	NA	TRBV15	TRBJ2-5	TGTGCCACCAGCAGAGATAACTTAGAGACCCAGTACTTC	CATSRDNLETQYF
NA	NA	TRBV25-1	TRBJ1-3	TGTGCCAGCAGTGCTACAGTCTCCAGCTCTGGAAACACCATATATTTT	CASSATVSSSGNTIYF
TRBD1	many	TRBV19	TRBJ2-5	TGTGCCACCGGGGACAGGAGGATCCAAGAGACCCAGTACTTC	CATGDRRIQETQYF
NA	many	TRBV7-2	TRBJ2-3	TGTGCCAGCAGCCCGTCCGTTCCTTCTCCAGATACGCAGTATTTT	CASSPSVPSPDTQYF
TRBD1	NA	TRBV9	TRBJ2-5	TGTGCCAGCAGCTTGGCCGGACAGGGCCCAGAGACCCAGTACTTC	CASSLAGQGPETQYF
NA	few	TRBV7-3	TRBJ1-1	TGTGCCAGCAGCATCGACACTAACACTGAAGCTTTCTTT	CASSIDTNTEAFF
NA	NA	TRBV25-1	TRBJ2-3	TGTGCCAGCAGCCGGCCAGGATCCCCTAGCACAGATACGCAGTATTTT	CASSRPGSPSTDTQYF
TRBD1	many	TRBV5-1	TRBJ1-6	TGCGCCAGCAGCTTGGGACAGGGAGGCAATTCACCCCTCCACTTT	CASSLGQGGNSPLHF
TRBD1	many	TRBV11-2	TRBJ1-6	TGTGCCAGCAGCCGACAGGGGGCAAGCTCCTATAATTCACCCCTCCACTTT	CASSRQGASSYNSPLHF
NA	NA	TRBV9	TRBJ1-2	TGTGCCAGCAGCGTCACGGACAGCTCTAACTATGGCTACACCTTC	CASSVTDSSNYGYTF
TRBD1	NA	TRBV7-8	TRBJ2-2	TGTGCCAGCAGCTTCCACCGGGACAGACGCGCCGGGGAGCTGTTTTTT	CASSFHRDRRAGELFF
NA	few	TRBV19	TRBJ1-2	TGTGCCAGTAGTTTACTTCATCCAAGACGAGGCTACACCTTC	CASSLLHPRRGYTF
TRBD1	NA	TRBV7-3	TRBJ1-1	TGTGCCAGCAGCTTAACAGGGGGCGGGTCCACTGAAGCTTTCTTT	CASSLTGGGSTEAFF
NA	few	TRBV7-9	TRBJ2-5	TGTGCCAGCAGCTTTTCGGGCGTCGGCGAGACCCAGTACTTC	CASSFSGVGETQYF
NA	once	TRBV7-8	TRBJ1-5	TGTGCCAGCAGCTTAGGGGATCAGCGGAATCAGCCCCAGCATTTT	CASSLGDQRNQPQHF
TRBD1	many	TRBV20-1	TRBJ1-5	TGCAGTGCTAGTCCGATCGACAGGGGTAGCAATCAGCCCCAGCATTTT	CSASPIDRGSNQPQHF
TRBD1	many	TRBV20-1	TRBJ1-5	TGCAGTGCACCAGCCGGGACAGGGAATCAGCCCCAGCATTTT	CSAPAGTGNQPQHF
NA	many	TRBV2	TRBJ1-2	TGTGCCAGCAGTGAATTGGAACTCTATGGCTACACCTTC	CASSELELYGYTF
NA	NA	TRBV29-1	TRBJ2-7	TGCAGCTTTGACAGGAGGCAGTACTTC	CSFDRRQYF
NA	NA	TRBV6-6	TRBJ1-2	TGTGCCAGCAGTTTTTGGCAGGGTTATGGCTACACCTTC	CASSFWQGYGYTF
TRBD1	NA	TRBV20-1	TRBJ1-2	TGCAGTGCTAGTTGCCCGCAGGGGGGGTGCTATGGCTACACCTTC	CSASCPQGGCYGYTF
NA	many	TRBV5-5	TRBJ2-5	TGTGCCAGCAGCTCCCGGGACGCACAAGAGACCCAGTACTTC	CASSSRDAQETQYF
NA	few	TRBV9	TRBJ1-5	TGTGCCAGCAGCGCGGGGGTTGTTCAGCCCCAGCATTTT	CASSAGVVQPQHF
NA	NA	TRBV11-2	TRBJ2-5	TGTGCCAGCAGTTGGACCGGAGTGAGGCAAGAGACCCAGTACTTC	CASSWTGVRQETQYF
NA	NA	TRBV20-1	TRBJ2-5	TGCAGTGCCGCGACTAGTTCGGAGACCCAGTACTTC	CSAATSSETQYF
NA	NA	TRBV10-3	TRBJ1-5	TGTGCCATCAGTCGGTTGTATAGCAATCAGCCCCAGCATTTT	CAISRLYSNQPQHF
NA	NA	TRBV29-1	TRBJ2-7	TGCAGCGTTGAATCGGGAAGGACCGACAGCGCCGTCTACGAGCAGTACTTC	CSVESGRTDSAVYEQYF
NA	NA	TRBV20-1	TRBJ2-5	TGCAGTGCTAGAGGGGTTCTAGCAGAGACCCAGTACTTC	CSARGVLAETQYF